Sequencing of this TCR beta chain was carried out in a study of spatial heterogeneity in lung cancer. Study in general: Raw-read counts averaged over ten per unique TCR and UMI combination.

This clonotype was counted ten times or more. The antigen is not known. Findings and limits, study-wide: Ubiquitous expanded tumor TCRs appeared in blood more at resection than follow-up.

The time point here: sample taken at primary tumor resection. Unsorted whole RNA samples from tumor, nontumor lung or frozen PBMC were sequenced. The CDR3 loop spans 14 amino acids. V was pared by 8 bases and J by 4 bases, with 16 bases between. CDR1 and CDR2 (germline): MNHEY, SMNVEV (reference sequence). A distinct unique molecular identifier was carried by each TCR cDNA molecule. TCRdb recomputed calls from the 5' RACE reads with MiXCR, one row per CDR3 protein. The repertoire holds about 78,000 distinct CDR3 sequences, with under 8.5% as singletons. This chain connects TRBV27 to TRBJ2-3; weak D call: TRBD2 (7 bases). Sequencing was performed on PBMCs, taken at surgery. The receptor's source is a male donor with early-stage non-small cell lung cancer. CDR3: CASGGLAAPDTQYF. The CDR3 coding sequence is TGTGCCAGCGGGGGCCTAGCGGCCCCAGATACGCAGTATTTT.